This T cell receptor beta chain was profiled in a study of Ad26.COV2.S vaccination and SARS-CoV-2 variants. The CDR3 is 18 amino acids. J lost 5 bases, V lost 5 bases, and 14 bases had no gene match. CDR1 is SGHTA, CDR2 FQGNSA, per germline. Treatment reported: 19 received Ad26.COV2.S at low or high dose, single or two shots; about 5 received placebo; per-sample allocation not given. Samples came from day 63 after the first vaccine or placebo injection. Data came from immunoSEQ multiplex PCR; TCRdb stores just in-frame clones and leaves some out. The data show about 420,000 clones, roughly 90% seen once.

The chain combines TRBV7-2 with TRBJ2-3; 12 bases match TRBD1. Specimen: peripheral blood, collected in a trial of Ad26.COV2.S vaccine versus placebo. The sequence was obtained from a person between 18 and 60 years old who received the Ad26.COV2.S COVID-19 vaccine or a placebo. The DNA for the CDR3 is TGTGCCAGCAGCGGTAGGCAGGGAGGGACAGGGGGCATAGATACGCAGTATTTT. Its translation: CASSGRQGGTGGIDTQYF.